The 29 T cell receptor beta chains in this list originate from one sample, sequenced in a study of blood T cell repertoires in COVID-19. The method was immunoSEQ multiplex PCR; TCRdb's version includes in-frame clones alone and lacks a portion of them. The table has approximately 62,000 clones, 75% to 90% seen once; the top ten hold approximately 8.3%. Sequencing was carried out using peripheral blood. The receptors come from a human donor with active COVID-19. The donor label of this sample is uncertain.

CDR3 protein: CASTLPSYEQYF. The DNA for the CDR3 is TGTGCCAGCACGCTACCCTCCTACGAGCAGTACTTC. The chain couples TRBV4-2 to TRBJ2-7; D is ambiguous. Germline CDR1 LGHNA, CDR2 YNFKEQ. V lost 7 bases and J 0 bases, leaving 7 bases between the germline ends. The CDR3 has 12 amino acids.

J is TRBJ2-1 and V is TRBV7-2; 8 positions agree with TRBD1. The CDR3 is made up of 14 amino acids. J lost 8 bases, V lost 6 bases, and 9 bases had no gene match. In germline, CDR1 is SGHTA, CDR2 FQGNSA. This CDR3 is CASRPRTGLDEQFF. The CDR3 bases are TGTGCCAGCAGGCCAAGGACAGGGCTGGATGAGCAGTTCTTC.

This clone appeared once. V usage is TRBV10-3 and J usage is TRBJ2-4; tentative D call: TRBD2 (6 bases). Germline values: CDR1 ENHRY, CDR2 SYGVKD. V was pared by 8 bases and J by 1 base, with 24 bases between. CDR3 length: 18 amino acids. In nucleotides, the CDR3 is TGTGCCATCGACCGGGAGACAGAGGCCGAATTGGCCAAAAACATTCAGTACTTC. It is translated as CAIDRETEAELAKNIQYF.

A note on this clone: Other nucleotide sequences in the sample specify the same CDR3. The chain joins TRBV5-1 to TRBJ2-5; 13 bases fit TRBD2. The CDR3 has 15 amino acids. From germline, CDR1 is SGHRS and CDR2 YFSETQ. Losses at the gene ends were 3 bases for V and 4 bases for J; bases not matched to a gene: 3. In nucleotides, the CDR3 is TGCGCCAGCAGCTGGACTAGCGGGGGATCAGAGACCCAGTACTTC. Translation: CASSWTSGGSETQYF.

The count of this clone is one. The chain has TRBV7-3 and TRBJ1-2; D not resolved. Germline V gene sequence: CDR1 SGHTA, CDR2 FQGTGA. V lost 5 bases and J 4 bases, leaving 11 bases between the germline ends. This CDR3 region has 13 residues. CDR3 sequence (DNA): TGTGCCAGCAGCCAGGAAATATTCTATGGCTACACCTTC. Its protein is CASSQEIFYGYTF.

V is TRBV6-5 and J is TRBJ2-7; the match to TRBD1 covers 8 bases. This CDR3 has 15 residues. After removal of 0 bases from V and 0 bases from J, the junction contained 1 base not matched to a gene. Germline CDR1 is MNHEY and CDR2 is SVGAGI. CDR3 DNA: TGTGCCAGCAGTTACTCGACAGGGGTCTCCTACGAGCAGTACTTC. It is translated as CASSYSTGVSYEQYF.

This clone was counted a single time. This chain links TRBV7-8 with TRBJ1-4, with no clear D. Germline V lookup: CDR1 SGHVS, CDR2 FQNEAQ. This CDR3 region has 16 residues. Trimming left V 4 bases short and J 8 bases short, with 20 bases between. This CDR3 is CASSSGGVGGWEKLFF. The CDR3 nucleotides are TGTGCCAGCAGCTCTGGAGGAGTGGGTGGTTGGGAAAAACTGTTTTTT.

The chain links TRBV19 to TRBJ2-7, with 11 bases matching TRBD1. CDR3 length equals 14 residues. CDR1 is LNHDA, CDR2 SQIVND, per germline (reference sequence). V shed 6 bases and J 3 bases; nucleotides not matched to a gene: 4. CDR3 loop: CASRRGQGDYEQYF. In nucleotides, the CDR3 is TGTGCCAGTAGAAGGGGACAGGGGGACTACGAGCAGTACTTC.

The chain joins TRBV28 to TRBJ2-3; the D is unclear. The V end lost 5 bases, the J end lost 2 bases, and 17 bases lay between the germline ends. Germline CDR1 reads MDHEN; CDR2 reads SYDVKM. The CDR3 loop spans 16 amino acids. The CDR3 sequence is CASSPPPPAPTDTQYF. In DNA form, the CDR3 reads TGTGCCAGCAGTCCACCTCCCCCAGCGCCCACAGATACGCAGTATTTT.

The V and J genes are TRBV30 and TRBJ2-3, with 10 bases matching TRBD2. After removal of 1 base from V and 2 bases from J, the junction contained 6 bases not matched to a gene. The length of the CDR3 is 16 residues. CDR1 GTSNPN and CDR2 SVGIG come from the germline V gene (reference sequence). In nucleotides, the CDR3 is TGTGCCTGGAGTGCGCAACTAGCGGGAAACACAGATACGCAGTATTTT. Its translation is CAWSAQLAGNTDTQYF.

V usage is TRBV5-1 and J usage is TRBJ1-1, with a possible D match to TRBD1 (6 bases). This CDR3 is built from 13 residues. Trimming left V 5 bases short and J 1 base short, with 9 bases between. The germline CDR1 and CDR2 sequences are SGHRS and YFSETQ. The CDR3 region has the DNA TGCGCCAGCAGTAAAGGGGGGAACACTGAAGCTTTCTTT. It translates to CASSKGGNTEAFF.

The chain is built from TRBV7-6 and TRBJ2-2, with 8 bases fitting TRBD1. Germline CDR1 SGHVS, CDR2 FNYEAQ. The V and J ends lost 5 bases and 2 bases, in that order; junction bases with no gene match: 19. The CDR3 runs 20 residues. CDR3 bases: TGTGCCAGCAGCCCTCAGTGGAGAGCGACAGGGGCGACTAACACCGGGGAGCTGTTTTTT. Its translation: CASSPQWRATGATNTGELFF.

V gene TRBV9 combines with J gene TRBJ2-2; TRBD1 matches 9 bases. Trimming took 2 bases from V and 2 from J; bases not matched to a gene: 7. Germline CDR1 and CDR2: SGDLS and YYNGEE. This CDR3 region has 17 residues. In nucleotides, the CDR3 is TGTGCCAGCAGCGTTAGCCGGGACAGGGATAACACCGGGGAGCTGTTTTTT. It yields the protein CASSVSRDRDNTGELFF.

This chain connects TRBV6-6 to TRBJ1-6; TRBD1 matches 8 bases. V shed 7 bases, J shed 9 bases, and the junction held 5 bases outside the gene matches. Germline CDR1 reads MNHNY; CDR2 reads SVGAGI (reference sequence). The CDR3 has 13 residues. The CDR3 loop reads CASNDRGTSPLHF. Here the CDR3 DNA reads TGTGCCAGCAACGACAGGGGTACTTCACCCCTCCACTTT.

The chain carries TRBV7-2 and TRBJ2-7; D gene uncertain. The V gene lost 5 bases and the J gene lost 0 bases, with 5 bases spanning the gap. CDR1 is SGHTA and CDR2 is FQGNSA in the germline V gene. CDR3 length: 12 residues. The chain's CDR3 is CASSPISYEQYF. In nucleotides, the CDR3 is TGTGCCAGCAGCCCCATCTCCTACGAGCAGTACTTC.

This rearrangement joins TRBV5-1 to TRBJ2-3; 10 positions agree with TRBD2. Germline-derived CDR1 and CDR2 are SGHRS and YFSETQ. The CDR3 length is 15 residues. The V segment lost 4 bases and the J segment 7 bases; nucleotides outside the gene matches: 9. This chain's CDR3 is CASSVTGLALNTQYF. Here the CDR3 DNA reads TGCGCCAGCAGCGTGACGGGACTAGCGTTAAATACGCAGTATTTT.

CDR3 coding DNA: TGTGCCAGCAGTGAAAAGGGACAGTCCCAGCCCCAGCATTTT. It encodes CASSEKGQSQPQHF. The genes are TRBV6-1 and TRBJ1-5, with 7 positions matching TRBD1. From germline, CDR1 is MNHNS and CDR2 SASEGT. This CDR3 comprises 14 residues. V lost 2 bases and J lost 7; bases outside the gene matches: 5.

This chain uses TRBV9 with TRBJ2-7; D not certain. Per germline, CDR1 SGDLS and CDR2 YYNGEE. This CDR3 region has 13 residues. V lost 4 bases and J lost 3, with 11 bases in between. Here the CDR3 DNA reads TGTGCCAGCAGCCCTAGTCGCGGCTACGAGCAGTACTTC. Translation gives CASSPSRGYEQYF.

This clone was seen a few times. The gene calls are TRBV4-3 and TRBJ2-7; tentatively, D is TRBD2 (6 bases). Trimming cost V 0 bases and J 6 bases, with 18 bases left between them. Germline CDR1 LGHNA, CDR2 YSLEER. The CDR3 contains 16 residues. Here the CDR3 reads CASSQDWGVREGEQYF. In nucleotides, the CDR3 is TGCGCCAGCAGCCAAGATTGGGGGGTGAGGGAAGGCGAGCAGTACTTC.

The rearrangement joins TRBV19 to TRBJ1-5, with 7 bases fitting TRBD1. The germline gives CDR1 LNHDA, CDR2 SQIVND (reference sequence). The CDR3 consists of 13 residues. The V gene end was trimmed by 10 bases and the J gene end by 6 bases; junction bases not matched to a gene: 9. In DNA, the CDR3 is TGTGCCACCGAACCAGGGGGATCTCAGCCCCAGCATTTT. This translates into CATEPGGSQPQHF. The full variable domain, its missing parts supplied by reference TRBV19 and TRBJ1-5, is DGGITQSPKYLFRKEGQNVTLSCEQNLNHDAMYWYRQDPGQGLRLIYYSQIVNDFQKGDIAEGYSVSREKKESFPLTVTSAQKNPTAFYLCATEPGGSQPQHFGDGTRLSIL.

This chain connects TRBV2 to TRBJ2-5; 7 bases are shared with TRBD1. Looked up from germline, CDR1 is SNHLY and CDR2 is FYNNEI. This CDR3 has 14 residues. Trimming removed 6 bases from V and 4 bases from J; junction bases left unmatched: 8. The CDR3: CASSGTGVGETQYF. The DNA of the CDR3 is TGTGCCAGCAGCGGAACAGGGGTAGGAGAGACCCAGTACTTC.

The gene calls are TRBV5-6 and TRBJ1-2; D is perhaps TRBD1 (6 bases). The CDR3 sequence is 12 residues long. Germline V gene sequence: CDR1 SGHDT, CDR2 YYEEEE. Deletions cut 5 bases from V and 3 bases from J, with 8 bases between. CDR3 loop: CASSRQDYGYTF. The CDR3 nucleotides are TGTGCCAGCAGTAGACAGGACTATGGCTACACCTTC.

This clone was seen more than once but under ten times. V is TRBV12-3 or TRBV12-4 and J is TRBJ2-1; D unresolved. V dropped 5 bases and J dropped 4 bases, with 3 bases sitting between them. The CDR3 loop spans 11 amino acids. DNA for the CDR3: TGTGCCAGCAGTCAGTACAATGAGCAGTTCTTC. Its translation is CASSQYNEQFF.

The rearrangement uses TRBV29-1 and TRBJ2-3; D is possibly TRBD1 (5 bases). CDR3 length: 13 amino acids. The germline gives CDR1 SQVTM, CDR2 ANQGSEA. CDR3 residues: CVDWQGSTDTQYF. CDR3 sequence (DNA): TGCGTTGATTGGCAGGGAAGCACAGATACGCAGTATTTT.

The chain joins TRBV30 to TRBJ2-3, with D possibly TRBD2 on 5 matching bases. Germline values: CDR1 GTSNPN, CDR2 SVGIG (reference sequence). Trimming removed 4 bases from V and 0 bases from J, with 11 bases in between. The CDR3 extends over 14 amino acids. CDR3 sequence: CAWKGRRSTDTQYF. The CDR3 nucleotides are TGTGCCTGGAAAGGGAGACGGAGCACAGATACGCAGTATTTT.

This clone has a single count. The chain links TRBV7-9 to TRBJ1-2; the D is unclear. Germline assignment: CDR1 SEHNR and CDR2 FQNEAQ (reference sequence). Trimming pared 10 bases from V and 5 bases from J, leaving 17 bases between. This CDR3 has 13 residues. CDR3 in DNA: TGTGCCACCCCCTTAACTTCGCCTTATGGCTACACCTTC. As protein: CATPLTSPYGYTF.

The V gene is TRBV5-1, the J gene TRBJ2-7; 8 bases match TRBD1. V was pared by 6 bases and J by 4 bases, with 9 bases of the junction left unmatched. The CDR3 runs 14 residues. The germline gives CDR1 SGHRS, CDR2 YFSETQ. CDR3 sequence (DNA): TGCGCCAGCACCCCGGGGCAGGGGGCTTACGAGCAGTACTTC. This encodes CASTPGQGAYEQYF.

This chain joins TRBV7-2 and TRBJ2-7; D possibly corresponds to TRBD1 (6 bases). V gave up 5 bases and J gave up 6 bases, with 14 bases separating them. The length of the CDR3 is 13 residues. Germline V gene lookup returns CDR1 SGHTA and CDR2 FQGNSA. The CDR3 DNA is TGTGCCAGCAGCAACAAACAGGGTGGCGAGCAGTACTTC. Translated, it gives CASSNKQGGEQYF.

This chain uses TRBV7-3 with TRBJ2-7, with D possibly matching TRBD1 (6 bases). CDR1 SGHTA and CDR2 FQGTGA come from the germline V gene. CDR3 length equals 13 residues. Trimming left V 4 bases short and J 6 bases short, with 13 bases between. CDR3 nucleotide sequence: TGTGCCAGCAGCTCGAACAGGGTCGGCGAGCAGTACTTC. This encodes CASSSNRVGEQYF.